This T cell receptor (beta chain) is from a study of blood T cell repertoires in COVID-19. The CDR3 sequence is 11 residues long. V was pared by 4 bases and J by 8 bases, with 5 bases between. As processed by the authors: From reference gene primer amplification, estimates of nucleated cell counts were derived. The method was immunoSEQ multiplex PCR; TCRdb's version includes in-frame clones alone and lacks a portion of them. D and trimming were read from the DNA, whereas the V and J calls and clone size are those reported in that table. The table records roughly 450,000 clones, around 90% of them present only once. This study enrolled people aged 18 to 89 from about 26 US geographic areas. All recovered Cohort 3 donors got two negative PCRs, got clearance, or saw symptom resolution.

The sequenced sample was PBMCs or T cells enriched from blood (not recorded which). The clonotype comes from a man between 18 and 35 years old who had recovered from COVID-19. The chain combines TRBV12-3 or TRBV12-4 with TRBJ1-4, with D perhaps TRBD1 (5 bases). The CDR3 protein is CASSYREKLFF. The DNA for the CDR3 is TGTGCCAGCAGTTACAGGGAAAAACTGTTTTTT.